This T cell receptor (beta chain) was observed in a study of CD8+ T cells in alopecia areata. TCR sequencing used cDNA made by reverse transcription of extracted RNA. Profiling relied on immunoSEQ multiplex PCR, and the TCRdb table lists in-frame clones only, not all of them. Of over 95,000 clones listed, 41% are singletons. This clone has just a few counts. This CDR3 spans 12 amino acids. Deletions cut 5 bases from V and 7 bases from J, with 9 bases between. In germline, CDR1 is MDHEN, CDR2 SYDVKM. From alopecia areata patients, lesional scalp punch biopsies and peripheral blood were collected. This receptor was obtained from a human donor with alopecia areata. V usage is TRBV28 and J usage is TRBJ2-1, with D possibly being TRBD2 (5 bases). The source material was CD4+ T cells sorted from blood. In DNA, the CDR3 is TGTGCCAGCAGTAAGAGAGGGAATGAGCAGTTCTTC. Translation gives CASSKRGNEQFF. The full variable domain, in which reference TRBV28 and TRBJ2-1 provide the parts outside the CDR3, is DVKVTQSSRYLVKRTGEKVFLECVQDMDHENMFWYRQDPGLGLRLIYFSYDVKMKEKGDIPEGYSVSREKKERFSLILESASTNQTSMYLCASSKRGNEQFFGPGTRLTVL.